This T cell receptor (beta chain) originates from a study of early T cells in non-severe SARS-CoV-2 infection. Study as a whole: Sequenced bulk RNA came from whole blood that was unsorted, and chains were unpaired.

Using its own MiXCR run on the 5' RACE reads, TCRdb lists one record per CDR3 protein. The data hold roughly 70,000 distinct CDR3 sequences, with roughly 13% observed a single time. Trimming shortened V by 5 bases and J by 8 bases, and 10 bases separated the two germline ends. Germline V gene sequence: CDR1 DFQATT, CDR2 SNEGSKA (reference sequence). This CDR3 region has 12 residues. The J gene is TRBJ1-6, the V gene TRBV20-1; D ambiguous. The sample consisted of whole blood. This clonotype was sampled from an adult who was a healthcare worker with PCR-confirmed SARS-CoV-2 infection or an uninfected control (not recorded which). The CDR3 region is CSALDQDSPLHF. CDR3 DNA: TGCAGTGCTCTAGATCAGGATTCACCCCTCCACTTT.